This TCR beta chain appears in the sequencing data of a study of cytomegalovirus exposure and HLA in healthy donors. Study at large: In an earlier analysis, 95 million to 140 million unique TCR beta sequences were found from approximately 170 million T cells. Roughly four fifths of roughly 400 genotyped donors fell in the Caucasian-associated ancestry cluster.

Overall study results and limits: Sequencing artifact likely explains a cluster of highly shared sequence variants.

V lost 4 bases and J lost 5; bases outside the gene matches: 9. Looked up from germline, CDR1 is SQVTM and CDR2 is ANQGSEA. The length of the CDR3 is 14 residues. Only a few counts were recorded for this clone. The target antigen is unknown. The PCR used 60 Vbeta and 13 Jbeta primers. TCRdb keeps only in-frame clones here, not all; method: immunoSEQ multiplex PCR. This table has 160,000 or so clones, around 80% appearing once. The genes are TRBV29-1 and TRBJ2-7; 9 bases match TRBD2. Sequencing used PBMCs. The receptor comes from a woman in her forties in good health and CMV-seronegative. The CDR3 bases are TGCAGCGTTGGCGGGAGGGGGCTTTTCAACGAGCAGTACTTC. Its translation: CSVGGRGLFNEQYF.